This T cell receptor beta chain emerged from a study of T cells in Graves' hyperthyroidism and ophthalmopathy (dated by TCRdb to the late 2010s). Concerning the study at large: Peripheral blood was sampled at the time of initial diagnosis, prior to any treatment. To identify distinguishing TCR V-J signatures, a discovery cohort of around 100 patients was used, comprising roughly 45 with Graves' ophthalmopathy and approximately 58 with stable Graves' hyperthyroidism. Prospective prediction of ophthalmopathy was tested in an independent validation cohort of about 19 hyperthyroidism patients and 15 to 17 patients who later progressed to ophthalmopathy. The 100 discovery patients were randomly split 7:3 into training and test sets. Thyroid tissue and blood T-cell repertoires from over 5 Graves' hyperthyroidism patients were also compared in the study. Following sampling, methimazole starting at 30 mg daily was given to hyperthyroidism patients, and high-dose intravenous methylprednisolone was given to ophthalmopathy patients. The paper describes TCR Vbeta CDR3 sequencing of 140 or so peripheral blood samples, made up of around 41 ophthalmopathy patients, 70 to 75 hyperthyroidism patients and about 17 progressor patients. Results the study describes overall, beyond this receptor: Blood samples also contained most of the expanded thyroid clonotypes (frequency above 0.001), which suggests that blood repertoires may reflect thyroid immune responses. In validation, the model predicted progression to ophthalmopathy with 60% to 71% sensitivity and about 72% specificity, a median of 6.5 months before onset. In cross-validation, a model built on a 13 V-J signature told ophthalmopathy apart from stable hyperthyroidism with about 90% sensitivity and 81% to 82% specificity, and in testing the same model reached 80%/75%. No statistical method was used to fix the sample size in advance, and group allocation was not hidden from the investigators.

CDR1 DFQATT and CDR2 SNEGSKA are derived from the germline V gene (reference sequence). V and J lose 1 base and 0 bases, and a span of 4 bases separates them. The CDR3 runs 12 amino acids, cysteine and phenylalanine included. CDR3 DNA is the only sequence kept; it has 36 bases, read in frame from the first base. In regard to this clonotype: Its antigen has not been determined. Base quality data are lacking; no much larger clone is found one base away.

Amplification of TCR beta CDR3 regions was carried out from RNA transcripts. The TCR CDR3 was subjected to a first round of RT-PCR using the HTBI primer set and the Qiagen OneStep RT-PCR kit. Libraries were constructed in a second round of multiplex PCR, after which size selection and purification were performed. Paired-end sequencing of the libraries was performed with 100 bp reads on an Illumina HiSeq2000. The authors' pipeline ran thus. SOAPnuke was used to process the raw data, removing reads that contained adapters or uncalled bases, had a mean Phred below 15, or lacked an exact match to the constant primer or identifier. High-quality paired reads were merged with COPE v1.2.5, and unique nucleotide sequences were defined as clonotypes. MiTCR v1.1 was used to align the clonotypes against IMGT TRBV, TRBD and TRBJ reference segments. The analysis was restricted to V-J combinations with a frequency above 0.0001, which together covered 99.2% of the repertoires. The TCS score was defined as the ratio of F50 (clonal expansion) to E x V (chaos), calculated using BLOSUM62-based TCRdist between CDR3 peptides within each V-J. Welch's t-statistics and random forest reduced around 520 V-J features to 10 to 15, which were used in a naive Bayes classifier (R e1071). Starting from the raw public reads, TCRdb applied fastp trimming at Q25, assembled clones with MiXCR and retained in-frame beta chains. A single entry per CDR3 protein holds the most common genes and DNA from its merged rows. The V and J calls and clone size are TCRdb's, not the authors'. Across this sample there are about 52,000 distinct CDR3 sequences, with approximately 52% seen only once. The top ten constitute about a tenth of the sample.

Moderately to severely active disease, a Clinical Activity Score of at least 3, a NOSPECS grade of at least 4, and a duration under 3 months were present in ophthalmopathy patients. Patients with uncontrolled infections, other autoimmune diseases, pregnancy or lactation were excluded. Diagnoses were based on clinical symptoms, serum thyroxine and TRAb, thyroid ultrasound and orbital computed tomography. PBMCs were separated from roughly 10 ml of fresh peripheral blood using Ficoll-Paque density gradient centrifugation. Total RNA was extracted using Trizol reagent, and RNA quality was assessed on an Agilent 2100 Bioanalyzer.

The sequence joins TRBV20-1 to TRBJ2-7, with the identity of the D gene unclear. Sequencing was done on a sample of blood. The receptor comes from a woman in her forties or fifties with Graves' ophthalmopathy. The DNA reads as follows: TGCAGTGCTAGAGTCCCCTCCTACGAGCAGTACTTC. It translates to CSARVPSYEQYF.